This paragraph covers one T cell receptor (beta chain) sequence. Its antigen is not known. Germline assignment: CDR1 SGHVS and CDR2 FQNEAQ. The length of the CDR3 is 15 residues. The source of the sample is a study of monozygotic twins with inflammatory bowel disease. Notes on the study in general: Results did not support any single strong IBD-associated signal or clonotype.

From its re-call of the 5' RACE reads, TCRdb lists each CDR3 protein once, without DNA. The sample holds roughly 200,000 distinct CDR3 sequences. Per donor, less than 3 ml of blood was collected and frozen. Material for sequencing was blood. The origin of this receptor is a human donor with ulcerative colitis or Crohn's disease, or a healthy co-twin of an affected twin (not recorded which). The chain uses TRBV7-8 and TRBJ2-2; TCRdb outputs TRBD1, but without DNA this stays unchecked. CDR3 loop: CASSKFQGAGGELFF. The full variable domain, with the rest looked up from reference TRBV7-8 and TRBJ2-2, is GAGVSQSPRYKVAKRGQDVALRCDPISGHVSLFWYQQALGQGPEFLTYFQNEAQLDKSGLPSDRFFAERPEGSVSTLKIQRTQQEDSAVYLCASSKFQGAGGELFFGEGSRLTVL.